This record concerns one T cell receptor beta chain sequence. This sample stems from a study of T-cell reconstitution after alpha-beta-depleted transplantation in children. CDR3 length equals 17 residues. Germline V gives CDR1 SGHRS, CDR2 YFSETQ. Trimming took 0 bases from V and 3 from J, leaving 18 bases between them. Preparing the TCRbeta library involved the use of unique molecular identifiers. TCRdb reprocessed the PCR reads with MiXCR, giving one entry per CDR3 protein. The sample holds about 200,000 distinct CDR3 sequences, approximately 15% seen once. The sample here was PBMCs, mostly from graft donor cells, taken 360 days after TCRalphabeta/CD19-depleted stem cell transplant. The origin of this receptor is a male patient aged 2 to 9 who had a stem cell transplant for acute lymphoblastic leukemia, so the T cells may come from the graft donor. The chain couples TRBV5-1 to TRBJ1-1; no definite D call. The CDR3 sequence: CASSLGARWTNYTEAFF. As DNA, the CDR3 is TGCGCCAGCAGCTTGGGGGCCCGGTGGACCAATTACACTGAAGCTTTCTTT.